A single sample gave rise to the 30 T cell receptor beta chains below, sequenced in a study of T cells in Graves' hyperthyroidism and ophthalmopathy. TCR beta CDR3 sequences were amplified from RNA transcripts. When the TCR CDR3 underwent first-round RT-PCR, the HTBI primer set was used. Using its own MiXCR run on the multiplex PCR reads, TCRdb lists one record per CDR3 protein. In the table there are about 360,000 distinct CDR3 sequences, roughly an eighth of which are singletons. The specimen was blood. The receptors were sampled from a woman aged 18-29 years with Graves' hyperthyroidism.

This clonotype was counted between two and nine times. Relative to the germline gene, one junction end is altered; a read error may explain this. The chain joins TRBV6-5 to TRBJ2-7; D unclear. Germline V gene lookup returns CDR1 MNHEY and CDR2 SVGAGI. This CDR3 comprises 16 residues. This CDR3 is CASSRDPEPSGYGQYF. In nucleotides, the CDR3 is TGTGCCAGCAGTCGCGATCCGGAGCCCTCGGGCTACGGGCAGTACTTC.

This clonotype has a count of ten or more. The chain links TRBV5-6 to TRBJ2-5; D not certain. Germline CDR1 is SGHDT and CDR2 is YYEEEE. The CDR3 spans 16 residues. V was pared by 1 base and J by 7 bases, with 20 bases between. CDR3 loop: CASSLPSLLAAGTQYF. CDR3 nucleotides: TGTGCCAGCAGCTTGCCATCCCTGTTGGCAGCAGGGACCCAGTACTTC.

The chain is built from TRBV28 and TRBJ2-5, with D possibly being TRBD1 (6 bases). The CDR3 runs to 16 residues. With 4 bases removed from V and 9 bases from J, the gap between germline ends came to 24 bases. Germline assignment: CDR1 MDHEN and CDR2 SYDVKM. DNA of the CDR3: TGTGCCAGCAGTTCCTCGACAGGATTTGGGGATCAGCCCCAGTACTTC. It codes for CASSSSTGFGDQPQYF.

This clonotype was detected many times. The J gene is TRBJ1-1, the V gene TRBV28; D gene ambiguous. The germline V gene encodes CDR1 MDHEN and CDR2 SYDVKM. CDR3 length: 13 residues. V gave up 6 bases and J gave up 5 bases, with 13 bases separating them. This CDR3 reads CASRPGRVTEAFF. DNA of the CDR3: TGTGCCAGCAGGCCCGGGAGGGTAACTGAAGCTTTCTTT.

In this sample, this clonotype turned up many times. The chain employs TRBV12-3 or TRBV12-4 and TRBJ2-1; D remains unclear. Trimming took 1 base from V and 7 from J, leaving 5 bases between them. The CDR3 is 12 residues long. The CDR3 DNA reads as TGTGCCAGCAGTTTAGGGGCTAATGAGCAGTTCTTC. It is translated as CASSLGANEQFF.

This clonotype showed up just a few times. The chain has TRBV7-2 and TRBJ1-6; TRBD1 matches at 8 bases. With V trimmed by 1 base and J by 6 bases, 2 bases remained unmatched. The CDR3 is made up of 15 amino acids. Germline assignment: CDR1 SGHTA and CDR2 FQGNSA. The CDR3 here is CASSLVDRGNSPLHF. The CDR3 DNA is TGTGCCAGCAGCTTAGTTGACAGGGGTAATTCACCCCTCCACTTT.

This clonotype has just a few counts. The chain employs TRBV6-1 and TRBJ2-7; D is perhaps TRBD2 (5 bases). Germline CDR1 and CDR2: MNHNS and SASEGT. V dropped 4 bases and J dropped 7 bases, with 14 bases sitting between them. The CDR3 is 13 amino acids. Here the CDR3 reads CASSVEFRREQYF. The CDR3 nucleotides are TGTGCCAGCAGTGTCGAGTTCCGGAGGGAGCAGTACTTC.

This clonotype was recorded many times. The CDR3 is CASSLVLAGGPGETQYF. The CDR3 nucleotides read TGTGCCAGCAGCTTAGTGCTAGCGGGAGGGCCGGGGGAGACCCAGTACTTC. This chain connects TRBV11-2 to TRBJ2-5, with 12 bases identical to TRBD2. The junction had 8 bases not matched to a gene; V was cut back by 1 base and J by 5 bases. This CDR3 is 17 amino acids long. Germline-derived CDR1 and CDR2 are SGHAT and FQNNGV.

This clonotype has a single count. The CDR3 loop reads CASRRIGAGNEQFF. DNA of the CDR3: TGTGCCAGCAGGCGTATCGGGGCCGGGAATGAGCAGTTCTTC. V gene TRBV11-2 combines with J gene TRBJ2-1; either TRBD1 or TRBD2 may fit D (5 bases each). Trimming removed 6 bases from V and 7 bases from J, with 16 bases in between. Germline V gene lookup returns CDR1 SGHAT and CDR2 FQNNGV. CDR3 size: 14 residues. Looking up the rest from reference TRBV11-2 and TRBJ2-1 gives the full variable domain: EAGVAQSPRYKIIEKRQSVAFWCNPISGHATLYWYQQILGQGPKLLIQFQNNGVVDDSQLPKDRFSAERLKGVDSTLKIQPAKLEDSAVYLCASRRIGAGNEQFFGPGTRLTVL.

This clonotype has at least ten counts. A much larger clone differs from this one at a single base, so this may be a read error. The V gene is TRBV28, the J gene TRBJ2-2; D is unresolved. The CDR3 loop spans 12 amino acids. Germline V gene sequence: CDR1 MDHEN, CDR2 SYDVKM. Trimming stripped 7 bases from V and 2 bases from J, with 5 bases between. The CDR3 DNA reads as TGTGCCAGCACCCCCAACACCGGGGAGCTGTTTTTT. Encoded protein: CASTPNTGELFF.

The sample holds many counts of this clonotype. This chain connects TRBV7-3 to TRBJ1-1, with 7 bases aligning to TRBD1. The CDR3 loop spans 12 amino acids. Germline V gene data show CDR1 as SGHTA and CDR2 as FQGTGA. The junction had 5 bases not matched to a gene; V was cut back by 8 bases and J by 5 bases. The DNA for the CDR3 is TGTGCCAGCGAGGGGGCAACTACTGAAGCTTTCTTT. Translated, it gives CASEGATTEAFF.

This clonotype was seen ten or more times. The chain couples TRBV10-3 to TRBJ2-3; 11 bases map to TRBD2. Germline values: CDR1 ENHRY, CDR2 SYGVKD. V dropped 3 bases and J dropped 5; count of bases not matched to a gene: 7. The CDR3 is 16 amino acids. The CDR3: CAISDTLAGAGDTQYF. DNA of the CDR3: TGTGCCATCAGTGATACACTAGCGGGGGCGGGAGATACGCAGTATTTT.

This clonotype occurred a few times. The V gene is TRBV3-1, the J gene TRBJ2-7, with 8 bases identical to TRBD1. Per germline, CDR1 LGHDT and CDR2 YNNKEL (reference sequence). The CDR3 runs 19 residues. Trimming cost V 1 base and J 2 bases; bases outside gene matches: 16. CDR3: CASSQGYQGARETPYEQYF. CDR3 sequence (DNA): TGTGCCAGCAGCCAAGGTTACCAGGGGGCGAGAGAGACTCCCTACGAGCAGTACTTC.

This chain connects TRBV5-6 to TRBJ2-6, with TRBD2 identical over 7 bases. V lost 7 bases and J lost 3; bases outside the gene matches: 7. Germline V gives CDR1 SGHDT, CDR2 YYEEEE. This CDR3 has 15 residues. The CDR3 loop reads CASSQWGGGANVLTF. Written as DNA, the CDR3 is TGTGCCAGCTCCCAATGGGGGGGTGGGGCCAACGTCCTGACTTTC.

This clonotype was detected many times. The rearrangement uses TRBV18 and TRBJ2-7; D unresolved. CDR1 KGHSH and CDR2 LQKENI come from the germline V gene. This CDR3 has 13 residues. V was trimmed by 8 bases and J by 0 bases, leaving 11 bases between them. Here the CDR3 reads CASSPPSSYEQYF. CDR3 DNA: TGTGCCAGCAGCCCCCCTTCCTCCTACGAGCAGTACTTC.

This rearrangement joins TRBV5-5 to TRBJ1-2, with D tentatively TRBD1 (6 bases). This CDR3 has 15 residues. V lost 7 bases, J lost 7 bases, and 23 bases lay in between. Germline V gene sequence: CDR1 SGHKS, CDR2 YYEKEE (reference sequence). CDR3 DNA: TGTGCCAGCGCTCCGCTGGGGGGCAGGGTAGTTGGCTACACCTTC. Amino acids: CASAPLGGRVVGYTF.

Worth noting for this clonotype: This sequence may be a read error, since a much larger clone differs from it by one base. The conserved phenylalanine or tryptophan is not found at the CDR3 terminus, so this likely reflects a read error. The chain combines TRBV6-1 with TRBJ1-6; D is undetermined. The length of the CDR3 is 14 residues. Between the trimmed V and J ends, which lost 2 bases and 7 bases, there was a span of 9 bases. Germline V gene sequence: CDR1 MNHNS, CDR2 SASEGT. The CDR3 is CASSETWKNSPLHS. In DNA form, the CDR3 reads TGTGCCAGCAGTGAAACATGGAAAAATTCACCCCTCCACTCT.

The sample holds a few counts of this clonotype. The CDR3 DNA is TGTGCCAGCAGTGATGACTCTGGGGCCAACGTCCTGACTTTC. This translates into CASSDDSGANVLTF. The rearrangement uses TRBV2 and TRBJ2-6; D gene uncertain. The CDR3 has 14 residues. The germline V gene has CDR1 SNHLY and CDR2 FYNNEI. Trimming pared 3 bases from V and 0 bases from J, leaving 3 bases between.

This clonotype was seen a few times. The CDR3 loop reads CASSFSNGGAMETQYF. The CDR3 nucleotides are TGTGCCAGCAGCTTTAGTAACGGGGGGGCCATGGAGACCCAGTACTTC. The rearrangement links TRBV7-9 to TRBJ2-5; TRBD2 matches at 8 bases. The CDR3 runs 16 residues. J was trimmed by 5 bases and V by 3 bases; bases with no gene match: 11. The germline CDR1 and CDR2 sequences are SEHNR and FQNEAQ (reference sequence). Using reference TRBV7-9 and TRBJ2-5 for the parts outside the CDR3, the full variable domain is DTGVSQNPRHKITKRGQNVTFRCDPISEHNRLYWYRQTLGQGPEFLTYFQNEAQLEKSRLLSDRFSAERPKGSFSTLEIQRTEQGDSAMYLCASSFSNGGAMETQYFGPGTRLLVL.

The J gene is TRBJ1-6, the V gene TRBV5-5; no clear D. The V gene's germline CDR1 is SGHKS and CDR2 YYEKEE (reference sequence). The V gene lost 0 bases and the J gene lost 0 bases, with 13 bases spanning the gap. The CDR3 covers 18 residues. CDR3 in amino acids: CASSLAVAGASYNSPLHF. In nucleotides, the CDR3 is TGTGCCAGCAGCTTGGCCGTGGCGGGCGCCTCCTATAATTCACCCCTCCACTTT. Full variable domain (rest looked up from reference TRBV5-5 and TRBJ1-6): DAGVTQSPTHLIKTRGQQVTLRCSPISGHKSVSWYQQVLGQGPQFIFQYYEKEERGRGNFPDRFSARQFPNYSSELNVNALLLGDSALYLCASSLAVAGASYNSPLHFGNGTRLTVT.

In this sample, this clonotype turned up a few times. Written as DNA, the CDR3 is TGCGCCAGCAGCCAAGCTCCTGGGACAGATGGCTACACCTTC. It codes for CASSQAPGTDGYTF. The V call is TRBV4-3, the J call TRBJ1-2, with 7 nucleotides matching TRBD1. Trimming removed 1 base from V and 6 bases from J; junction bases left unmatched: 5. The CDR3 totals 14 residues. Per germline, CDR1 LGHNA and CDR2 YSLEER.

The table lists this clonotype with many counts. The V call is TRBV28, the J call TRBJ2-7; the D call may be TRBD1 or TRBD2 (5 bases each). Trimming removed 6 bases at V and 6 bases at J, with 21 bases between. CDR3 length equals 15 residues. Germline V gives CDR1 MDHEN, CDR2 SYDVKM. The CDR3 DNA follows: TGTGCCAGCAGCTTCCTCGGGACGGTCCCGGGCGAGCAGTACTTC. This sequence encodes CASSFLGTVPGEQYF.

This clonotype has at least ten counts. CDR3 protein: CASQLDRQFRTRAFF. Written as DNA, the CDR3 is TGTGCCAGTCAACTAGACAGGCAATTTCGTACAAGAGCTTTCTTT. The V call is TRBV19, the J call TRBJ1-1; D perhaps matches TRBD1 (6 bases). The germline CDR1 and CDR2 sequences are LNHDA and SQIVND (reference sequence). The CDR3 runs to 15 residues. V shed 8 bases and J shed 10 bases, with 26 bases lying between them.

This clonotype appeared many times. The chain uses TRBV11-2 and TRBJ2-1; TRBD2 is a possible D gene (7 bases). The CDR3 has 16 residues. V lost 0 bases and J lost 7, with 16 bases in between. Germline V gene sequence: CDR1 SGHAT, CDR2 FQNNGV. The CDR3 nucleotides read TGTGCCAGCAGCTTAGATCGGGGCAGGGGAGGGAATGAGCAGTTCTTC. Amino acids: CASSLDRGRGGNEQFF. The variable domain in full, completed from reference TRBV11-2 and TRBJ2-1, reads EAGVAQSPRYKIIEKRQSVAFWCNPISGHATLYWYQQILGQGPKLLIQFQNNGVVDDSQLPKDRFSAERLKGVDSTLKIQPAKLEDSAVYLCASSLDRGRGGNEQFFGPGTRLTVL.

This clonotype has more than one count but fewer than ten. V usage is TRBV5-1 and J usage is TRBJ2-2; TRBD2 might be the D (6 bases). The V gene's germline CDR1 is SGHRS and CDR2 YFSETQ. Between the trimmed V and J ends, which lost 5 bases and 4 bases, there was a span of 15 bases. This CDR3 is 15 amino acids long. This chain's CDR3 is CASRRRAGSTGELFF. CDR3 nucleotide sequence: TGCGCCAGCAGGAGGAGGGCAGGGTCCACCGGGGAGCTGTTTTTT.

The V and J genes are TRBV18 and TRBJ2-3; weak D call: TRBD2 (6 bases). Trimming cost V 10 bases and J 2 bases, with 13 bases left between them. The CDR3 covers 13 residues. The germline V gene has CDR1 KGHSH and CDR2 LQKENI. The CDR3 nucleotides are TGTGCCAACCGGAGGGAAAACACAGATACGCAGTATTTT. It codes for CANRRENTDTQYF. Using reference TRBV18 and TRBJ2-3 for the parts outside the CDR3, the full variable domain is NAGVMQNPRHLVRRRGQEARLRCSPMKGHSHVYWYRQLPEEGLKFMVYLQKENIIDESGMPKERFSAEFPKEGPSILRIQQVVRGDSAAYFCANRRENTDTQYFGPGTRLTVL.

This clonotype was seen at least ten times. The chain uses TRBV12-3 or TRBV12-4 and TRBJ1-5; no firm D call. V dropped 7 bases and J dropped 8 bases, with 12 bases sitting between them. The CDR3 has 12 residues. CDR3 in amino acids: CASNVAGEPQHF. CDR3 sequence (DNA): TGTGCCAGCAACGTAGCTGGGGAGCCCCAGCATTTT.

A few counts support this clonotype. A single base separates this from a much larger clone, so it may be a read error. V and J are TRBV12-3 or TRBV12-4 and TRBJ2-5, with a weak D call TRBD1 (6 bases). CDR3 size: 19 residues. Trimming took 4 bases from V and 6 from J, leaving 30 bases between them. DNA for the CDR3: TGTGCCAGCAGTTCACTAGGAGATTGGGTCAGGGACATTTTGCAGACCCAGTACTTC. Amino acids: CASSSLGDWVRDILQTQYF.

This clonotype appeared many times. The rearrangement links TRBV13 to TRBJ2-1, with D uncertain. CDR1 is PRHDT and CDR2 is FYEKMQ in the germline V gene (reference sequence). The CDR3 covers 14 residues. Trimming cost V 5 bases and J 7 bases, with 15 bases left between them. This CDR3 reads CASSGIPLPNEQFF. As DNA, the CDR3 is TGTGCCAGCAGCGGAATCCCCCTCCCAAATGAGCAGTTCTTC.

The chain has TRBV3-1 and TRBJ2-1, with 8 bases that match TRBD2. CDR3 size: 17 residues. CDR1 LGHDT and CDR2 YNNKEL come from the germline V gene (reference sequence). The J segment lost 4 bases and the V segment lost 4 bases, leaving 12 bases of the junction unmatched. The CDR3 sequence is CASSPAGPGRGYNEQFF. CDR3 in DNA: TGTGCCAGCAGCCCAGCTGGTCCCGGGAGGGGGTACAATGAGCAGTTCTTC.